This T cell receptor (beta chain) derives from a study of blood T cell repertoires in COVID-19. The study counted Cohort 3 donors as recovered given two negative PCRs, clearance, or symptom resolution. CDR1 and CDR2 (germline): SGHTA, FQGTGA. V lost 3 bases to trimming and J lost 8 bases; unmatched junction nucleotides: 4. CDR3 length equals 16 residues. The method was immunoSEQ multiplex PCR; TCRdb's version includes in-frame clones alone and lacks a portion of them. The sample contains more than 250,000 clones, approximately 89% of which appear only once. The clonotype originates from a woman aged 18-29 years who had recovered from COVID-19. Sequenced input: PBMCs or T cells enriched from blood (not recorded which). V and J are TRBV7-3 and TRBJ2-1; TRBD2 matches at 16 bases. CDR3 nucleotide sequence: TGTGCCAGCAGCTTGGGACTAGCGGGAGGGCCGGATGAGCAGTTCTTC. It translates to CASSLGLAGGPDEQFF.